One and the same sample provided the 21 T cell receptor beta chains below, sequenced in a study of CD8 T cells in ankylosing spondylitis. Their cognate antigens are unknown. Study results and caveats: For ankylosing spondylitis blood, a TCR beta motif of 7 or 8 highly homologous variants appeared characteristic.

TCRdb recomputed calls from the 5' RACE reads with MiXCR, one row per CDR3 protein. The sample yields around 540,000 distinct CDR3 sequences, approximately 12% seen once. The source material was blood, either unsorted or a sorted T cell fraction (not recorded which). These receptors were taken from a male donor with ankylosing spondylitis.

This clonotype was detected only a few times. This chain uses TRBV28 with TRBJ2-1; TRBD1 might be the D (6 bases). Germline V gene lookup returns CDR1 MDHEN and CDR2 SYDVKM. The CDR3 is 13 amino acids. With 10 bases removed from V and 2 bases from J, the gap between germline ends came to 12 bases. As DNA, the CDR3 is TGTGCCATACTCCGGGACACCTACAATGAGCAGTTCTTC. Translation gives CAILRDTYNEQFF.

In its sample, this clonotype was seen a few times. This chain joins TRBV20-1 and TRBJ2-1; 13 nucleotides line up with TRBD2. Germline V lookup: CDR1 DFQATT, CDR2 SNEGSKA (reference sequence). Losses at the gene ends were 6 bases for V and 3 bases for J; bases not matched to a gene: 5. The CDR3 is made up of 15 amino acids. CDR3 bases: TGCAGTGCAAAAACTAGCGGGAGGGGCTACAATGAGCAGTTCTTC. Protein: CSAKTSGRGYNEQFF.

The V call is TRBV20-1, the J call TRBJ2-1, with 12 bases identical to TRBD2. Germline lookup yields CDR1 DFQATT and CDR2 SNEGSKA (reference sequence). The CDR3 runs 15 residues. V gave up 3 bases and J gave up 7 bases; unmatched junction bases: 7. The CDR3 bases are TGCAGTGCTAGCCGGACTAGCGGGAAAAAGAATGAGCAGTTCTTC. This codes for CSASRTSGKKNEQFF.

The chain has TRBV28 and TRBJ2-7; D remains ambiguous. The CDR3 is 15 amino acids. V was trimmed by 5 bases and J by 1 base, leaving 15 bases between them. Per the germline V gene, CDR1 is MDHEN and CDR2 is SYDVKM. In DNA form, the CDR3 reads TGTGCCAGCAGTCTCTCCGAGTCACATTCCTACGAGCAGTACTTC. This encodes CASSLSESHSYEQYF.

This clonotype was detected a few times. J is TRBJ2-2 and V is TRBV20-1; 9 nucleotides agree with TRBD1. Germline trimming cut 6 bases from V and 6 bases from J; bases unmatched to any gene: 8. There are 14 residues in the CDR3. The V gene's germline CDR1 is DFQATT and CDR2 SNEGSKA (reference sequence). The CDR3 DNA reads TGCAGTGCCTCAAACAGGGGGCGTTCCGGGGAGCTGTTTTTT. Protein product: CSASNRGRSGELFF.

This clonotype was observed a handful of times. This chain uses TRBV20-1 with TRBJ1-5, with 7 bases that match TRBD1. This CDR3 is built from 15 residues. Per germline, CDR1 DFQATT and CDR2 SNEGSKA (reference sequence). V lost 4 bases to trimming and J lost 5 bases; unmatched junction nucleotides: 11. The CDR3: CSATSSGQPYQPQHF. CDR3 coding DNA: TGCAGTGCTACTAGCTCGGGACAGCCATATCAGCCCCAGCATTTT.

The V call is TRBV6-1, the J call TRBJ1-4; the D gene is possibly TRBD1 (6 bases). The V gene lost 0 bases and the J gene lost 8 bases, with 13 bases spanning the gap. The CDR3 totals 15 residues. The germline V gene has CDR1 MNHNS and CDR2 SASEGT. CDR3 loop: CASSEAGGRGEKLFF. The CDR3 DNA reads TGTGCCAGCAGTGAAGCAGGGGGGCGGGGGGAAAAACTGTTTTTT.

The DNA of the CDR3 is TGTGCCAGCAGCGCGGGACAGGAAGCCGATACGCAGTATTTT. This sequence encodes CASSAGQEADTQYF. The rearrangement uses TRBV9 and TRBJ2-3; TRBD1 aligns across 8 bases. Germline-derived CDR1 and CDR2 are SGDLS and YYNGEE. J lost 6 bases, V lost 3 bases, and 6 bases had no gene match. The CDR3 runs 14 residues. The entire variable domain, with the rest obtained from reference TRBV9 and TRBJ2-3, is as follows: DSGVTQTPKHLITATGQRVTLRCSPRSGDLSVYWYQQSLDQGLQFLIQYYNGEERAKGNILERFSAQQFPDLHSELNLSSLELGDSALYFCASSAGQEADTQYFGPGTRLTVL.

This clonotype appeared a few times. The gene calls are TRBV24-1 and TRBJ2-1; 11 nucleotides line up with TRBD2. Germline CDR1 is KGHDR and CDR2 is SFDVKD. J lost 7 bases, V lost 5 bases, and 9 bases had no gene match. This CDR3 region has 16 residues. CDR3 DNA sequence: TGTGCCACCAGTGGCCAGACTAGCGGGGCGGAGAATGAGCAGTTCTTC. Translating it yields CATSGQTSGAENEQFF.

This clonotype showed up just a few times. This chain uses TRBV11-2 with TRBJ2-1; D gene ambiguous. Trimming left V 1 base short and J 3 bases short, with 16 bases between. The CDR3 spans 17 residues. CDR1 is SGHAT and CDR2 is FQNNGV in the germline V gene. The CDR3 region is CASSLGGGLSGYNEQFF. The DNA of the CDR3 is TGTGCCAGCAGCTTAGGCGGTGGGCTTTCGGGCTACAATGAGCAGTTCTTC.

On this clonotype itself: A much larger clonotype is one base distant, so this may be a read error. This rearrangement joins TRBV10-3 to TRBJ2-5; no definite D call. This CDR3 has 11 amino acids. Trimming shortened V by 2 bases and J by 5 bases, and 3 bases separated the two germline ends. Germline-derived CDR1 and CDR2 are ENHRY and SYGVKD. CDR3 sequence reads: CAISERETQYF. CDR3 nucleotide sequence: TGTGCCATCAGTGAGAGGGAGACCCAGTACTTC.

This clonotype was seen many times. The J gene is TRBJ1-2, the V gene TRBV20-1; a possible D gene is TRBD1 (5 bases). Looked up from germline, CDR1 is DFQATT and CDR2 is SNEGSKA (reference sequence). The CDR3 contains 18 residues. Deletions cut 0 bases from V and 4 bases from J, with 24 bases between. The CDR3 nucleotides read TGCAGTGCTAGAGATTGGGCATGGGGACCGTCGACAGTCTATGGCTACACCTTC. This codes for CSARDWAWGPSTVYGYTF.

The chain employs TRBV7-6 and TRBJ2-1; D may be TRBD1 or TRBD2 (5 bases each). This CDR3 comprises 14 residues. The V end lost 6 bases, the J end lost 8 bases, and 17 bases lay between the germline ends. The germline V gene encodes CDR1 SGHVS and CDR2 FNYEAQ. The CDR3 sequence is CASSAGARRDEQFF. The CDR3 nucleotides read TGTGCCAGCAGTGCCGGGGCCCGGAGAGATGAGCAGTTCTTC. The variable domain in full, completed from reference TRBV7-6 and TRBJ2-1, reads GAGVSQSPRYKVTKRGQDVALRCDPISGHVSLYWYRQALGQGPEFLTYFNYEAQQDKSGLPNDRFSAERPEGSISTLTIQRTEQRDSAMYRCASSAGARRDEQFFGPGTRLTVL.

This chain uses TRBV5-1 with TRBJ2-1; no firm D call. The germline V gene has CDR1 SGHRS and CDR2 YFSETQ. V lost 4 bases, J lost 0 bases, and 11 bases lay in between. The CDR3 extends over 15 amino acids. CDR3 sequence reads: CASSPYLSSYNEQFF. The CDR3 nucleotides are TGCGCCAGCAGCCCCTACTTGAGCTCCTACAATGAGCAGTTCTTC. Looking up the rest from reference TRBV5-1 and TRBJ2-1 gives the full variable domain: KAGVTQTPRYLIKTRGQQVTLSCSPISGHRSVSWYQQTPGQGLQFLFEYFSETQRNKGNFPGRFSGRQFSNSRSEMNVSTLELGDSALYLCASSPYLSSYNEQFFGPGTRLTVL.

This clonotype appeared many times. The V and J genes are TRBV7-9 and TRBJ1-2; 8 nucleotides line up with TRBD1. Germline trimming cut 5 bases from V and 4 bases from J; bases unmatched to any gene: 12. The CDR3 runs 16 residues. Germline-derived CDR1 and CDR2 are SEHNR and FQNEAQ (reference sequence). The chain's CDR3 is CASSLDRVSTGYGYTF. The CDR3 DNA sequence: TGTGCCAGCAGCCTGGACAGGGTCTCGACGGGCTATGGCTACACCTTC.

The chain uses TRBV5-1 and TRBJ2-1; a weak D match, TRBD2 (6 bases). Trimming took off 7 bases at V and 5 bases at J, with 16 bases between the two ends. Germline V gives CDR1 SGHRS, CDR2 YFSETQ. The CDR3 has 14 residues. CDR3 in amino acids: CASEEGQINNEQFF. CDR3 DNA sequence: TGCGCCAGCGAGGAGGGCCAAATTAACAATGAGCAGTTCTTC.

The J gene is TRBJ1-5, the V gene TRBV12-3 or TRBV12-4; D is uncertain. The length of the CDR3 is 15 residues. The V end was cut by 5 bases, the J end by 3 bases, with 14 bases between. The CDR3 DNA sequence: TGTGCCAGCAGTAGCTCCTCCAGGAACAATCAGCCCCAGCATTTT. Protein sequence: CASSSSSRNNQPQHF.

The chain links TRBV4-1 to TRBJ2-1; D gene unclear. The CDR3 loop spans 14 amino acids. Trimming removed 0 bases at V and 9 bases at J, with 12 bases between. Germline CDR1 MGHRA, CDR2 YSYEKL. CDR3 DNA: TGCGCCAGCAGCCAAGATCGTACTGGTAGTGAGCAGTTCTTC. This gives the protein CASSQDRTGSEQFF.

This clonotype has more than one count but fewer than ten. The chain carries TRBV4-2 and TRBJ1-5; 7 positions match TRBD1. J gave up 6 bases and V 0 bases, and 2 bases lay outside the gene matches. This CDR3 region has 14 residues. The germline V gene encodes CDR1 LGHNA and CDR2 YNFKEQ. CDR3 sequence: CASSQDRGTQPQHF. DNA of the CDR3: TGTGCCAGCAGCCAAGACAGGGGGACTCAGCCCCAGCATTTT.

The V call is TRBV7-2, the J call TRBJ2-7; TRBD2 aligns across 10 bases. Germline CDR1 reads SGHTA; CDR2 reads FQGNSA. With V trimmed by 0 bases and J by 4 bases, 12 bases remained unmatched. The CDR3 totals 18 residues. DNA for the CDR3: TGTGCCAGCAGCTTAGCAAATTACGGGTCTAGCGGGAGTTACGAGCAGTACTTC. Translating gives CASSLANYGSSGSYEQYF.

The sample holds one count of this clonotype. This chain connects TRBV21-1 to TRBJ1-2; TRBD1, the D gene given by the table, was not confirmed from the DNA. TRBV21-1 is a listed pseudogene. This CDR3 contains 13 residues. The CDR3 nucleotides read TGTGCCAATTTGACCCGGGGTAACTATGGCTACACCTTC. Its protein product is CANLTRGNYGYTF.